This T cell receptor (beta chain) was profiled in a study of T cell repertoires in cytomegalovirus infection. For the study at large: Public TCR beta signatures provided an indication of both CMV infection and a matching HLA type.

This clonotype was detected ten times or more. Its antigen is currently unknown. TCRdb processed the reads anew with MiXCR; each CDR3 protein has one entry. The repertoire holds approximately 400,000 distinct CDR3 sequences, with about 33% as singletons. Study results and limitations: CMV-specific HLA-C-restricted TCR beta clonotypes dominated the ex vivo response. The cumulative frequency of public TCR beta families identified carriers of CMV plus the relevant HLA.

Germline assignment: CDR1 SEHNR and CDR2 FQNEAQ (reference sequence). Trimming stripped 6 bases from V and 1 base from J, with 14 bases between. The CDR3 extends over 15 amino acids. This chain connects TRBV7-9 to TRBJ2-3; tentative D call: TRBD1 (5 bases). This TCR derives from a human donor in good health (CMV status not recorded). Some clones in this sample may be carry-over from other donors' samples. Sequencing input: PBMCs. Written as DNA, the CDR3 is TGTGCCAGCAGACATTTGGACACCCGCACAGATACGCAGTATTTT. Translation: CASRHLDTRTDTQYF.